There are a few counts of the clone carrying this TCR beta chain. The antigen remains undetermined. Trimming pared 7 bases from V and 0 bases from J, leaving 15 bases between. The CDR3 spans 15 residues. Germline V gene sequence: CDR1 LNHDA, CDR2 SQIVND (reference sequence). This entry comes from a study of cytomegalovirus exposure and HLA in healthy donors. Findings and caveats of the study: Based on reports, TCR beta sequences accurately predicted HLA-A and HLA-B alleles for most subjects. Information on immune exposure was restricted to one variable (CMV serostatus). According to the study, approximately 150 TCR beta chains were cytomegalovirus-associated.

This cohort consisted of healthy bone marrow donors. PCR involved 60 Vbeta and 13 Jbeta primers. Assay used: immunoSEQ multiplex PCR; TCRdb lists only in-frame clones, some missing. The repertoire holds over 110,000 clones, with 82% as singletons. Specimen: PBMCs. The source is a male donor in good health and CMV-seronegative. The gene calls are TRBV19 and TRBJ1-1, with a tentative D call TRBD1 (5 bases). CDR3 DNA sequence: TGTGCCAGTATGTCAGGGTACAACCTGAACACTGAAGCTTTCTTT. It is translated as CASMSGYNLNTEAFF.